The present TCR beta chain was sequenced within a study of tumor-infiltrating lymphocytes in primary liver carcinoma. Study-wide background: Surgeons resected the patients' primary liver carcinomas.

This clonotype was seen ten or more times. Its target is unknown. TCR beta cDNA was prepared out of roughly 490 ng total RNA by means of a constant-region primer. Three-round nested multiplex PCR performed with slightly modified ARM-PCR produced the TCR beta libraries. Rounds one and two of PCR, each of 10 cycles, were primed with TRBV1-TRBV30 forward primers and a C-beta reverse primer. TCRdb analysed the multiplex PCR reads with MiXCR anew, one entry per CDR3 protein. Of 330,000 or so distinct CDR3 sequences listed, almost 65% were seen once; the top ten hold under 8%. It was unsorted whole blood that yielded blood RNA, and germline DNA was also extracted. Infection with HBV was chronic in patients; they were treatment-naive. What was collected before surgery was 4 to 5 milliliters of peripheral blood. Study-wide results and limits: Without sorting, CD4+ versus CD8+ T cell repertoires were not compared.

Deletions cut 4 bases from V and 4 bases from J, with 8 bases between. The CDR3 runs to 13 residues. Germline V gives CDR1 MNHEY, CDR2 SVGEGT. The TCR comes from a man aged 40-49 years with primary liver carcinoma and hepatitis B virus infection. This sequence joins TRBV6-2 or TRBV6-3 and TRBJ1-5; no clear D. Sequenced material: peripheral blood. In DNA form, the CDR3 reads TGTGCCAGCAGTTTCTCCATTAATCAGCCCCAGCATTTT. Amino acids: CASSFSINQPQHF.